The present T cell receptor (beta chain) was sequenced within a study of blood T cells in healthy people across ages. Study observations and caveats: Diversity was higher, and naive CD4+ cells more numerous, in long-lived donors than in aged donors.

For the second PCR, which ran for about 6 to 11 cycles, a sample-barcoded 5' primer and a J-beta primer mix were used. TCRdb passed the 5' RACE reads through MiXCR, listing each CDR3 protein once. The data show about 1.5 million distinct CDR3 sequences, roughly two fifths seen once. Roughly 9.8 milliliters of peripheral blood were drawn from each donor. A word on this clonotype: Its antigen remains unidentified.

V lost 2 bases and J lost 9, with 14 bases in between. Germline CDR1 SGHDT, CDR2 YYEEEE. This CDR3 comprises 13 residues. V is TRBV5-6 and J is TRBJ2-5; D might be TRBD1 or TRBD2, each matching 5 bases. Input material: blood. The receptor was derived from a woman aged 18-30 years in good health. The CDR3, as DNA: TGTGCCAGCAGCTTCGGGGACGGTTACCCCCAGTACTTC. Translated: CASSFGDGYPQYF.